The rows below give T cell receptor beta chains drawn from one sample of a study of cytomegalovirus exposure and HLA in healthy donors. Sequencing was performed with immunoSEQ multiplex PCR; in TCRdb, only in-frame clones are kept and a portion is missing. The table includes roughly 130,000 clones, roughly 80% detected once. Sequencing was done on a sample of PBMCs. The source of these receptors is a man between 25 and 39 years old in good health and CMV-seronegative. Each CDR3 is given with its conserved first and last residue. D genes are given only for firm matches.

>TRBJ2-7|TRBD2|TRBV9
CASSATSGVYEQYF
TGTGCCAGCAGCGCGACTAGCGGAGTATACGAGCAGTACTTC
>TRBJ2-7|-|TRBV28
CASSTQDSSYYEQYF
TGTGCCAGCTCAACCCAGGACAGCAGTTACTACGAGCAGTACTTC
>TRBJ2-3|-|TRBV2
CASSVHPSDSASTDTQYF
TGTGCCAGCAGTGTACACCCCTCCGACAGTGCGAGCACAGATACGCAGTATTTT
>TRBJ2-3|-|TRBV5-6
CASSSLLTSLDTQYF
TGTGCCAGCAGCTCCCTACTGACTAGTCTAGATACGCAGTATTTT
>TRBJ1-1|TRBD1|TRBV18
CASSEADRGTEAFF
TGTGCCAGCTCGGAAGCTGACAGGGGCACTGAAGCTTTCTTT
>TRBJ2-7|-|TRBV7-9
CASSLAIAGINYEQYF
TGTGCCAGCAGCTTAGCTATTGCCGGGATTAACTACGAGCAGTACTTC
>TRBJ1-1|-|TRBV28
CASNRGGLNTEAFF
TGTGCCAGCAACCGGGGGGGACTGAACACTGAAGCTTTCTTT
>TRBJ2-5|-|TRBV18
CASSLHRIGGALVETQYF
TGTGCCAGCTCACTGCATAGGATCGGGGGAGCGTTGGTAGAGACCCAGTACTTC
>TRBJ2-1|TRBD2|TRBV7-3
CASSLIGTGGGEQFF
TGTGCCAGCAGCTTAATCGGAACGGGAGGTGGTGAGCAGTTCTTC
>TRBJ1-2|-|TRBV25-1
CASSDSLGPVGYPF
TGTGCCAGCAGTGATTCCTTGGGCCCCGTGGGCTACCCCTTC
>TRBJ2-7|TRBD2|TRBV9
CASSVSGRDEQYF
TGTGCCAGCAGCGTAAGCGGGAGGGACGAGCAGTACTTC
>TRBJ1-2|TRBD1|TRBV19
CASSMGQPLYGYTF
TGTGCCAGTAGTATGGGACAGCCTTTGTATGGCTACACCTTC
>TRBJ1-1|TRBD1|TRBV6-6
CASSYSTGGTEAFF
TGTGCCAGCAGTTACTCGACAGGGGGCACTGAAGCTTTCTTT
>TRBJ2-1|TRBD1|TRBV15
CATSRGYGQGVDNEQFF
TGTGCCACCAGCAGAGGATACGGACAGGGGGTGGACAATGAGCAGTTCTTC
>TRBJ2-5|TRBD1|TRBV19
CASSLGQGVGETQYF
TGTGCCAGTAGCTTGGGGCAGGGGGTCGGGGAGACCCAGTACTTC
>TRBJ2-3|TRBD1|TRBV28
CASRPGQIKDTQYF
TGTGCCAGCAGGCCGGGACAGATTAAAGATACGCAGTATTTT
>TRBJ1-5|TRBD1|TRBV19
CASSTARTGLNQPQHF
TGTGCCAGTAGTACCGCGCGGACAGGGCTGAATCAGCCCCAGCATTTT